This note documents a single T cell receptor (beta chain) sequence. The antigen is not known. The data stem from a study of OX40 agonist ivuxolimab in advanced cancers. Looking at the study overall: Three patients responded partially, comprising one with hepatocellular carcinoma and two with cutaneous melanoma.

The trim removed 5 bases at V and 5 bases at J, leaving 5 bases unmatched. The CDR3 consists of 14 residues. CDR1 and CDR2 (germline): MNHEY, SMNVEV (reference sequence). Prior autoimmune disease or systemic immunosuppression barred patients. General study results and limits: At 0.1 to 3.0 mg/kg, clonal expansion of CD4+ and CD8+ blood T cells had occurred by week 6. The antigens recognized by the expanded peripheral T cells, that is their antigen specificity, were not determined.

TCRdb keeps only in-frame clones here, not all; method: immunoSEQ multiplex PCR. The sample records about 64,000 clones, roughly 89% being singletons. This chain uses TRBV27 with TRBJ1-1, with TRBD1 matching 10 bases. The input for sequencing was CD4+ or CD8+ T cells sorted from blood, taken in a trial of the OX40 agonist ivuxolimab. The clonotype originates from an adult with an advanced solid tumor such as melanoma, head and neck, liver or kidney cancer. CDR3: CASSLRTGGTEAFF. CDR3 DNA sequence: TGTGCCAGCAGTCTTAGGACAGGGGGGACTGAAGCTTTCTTT.